The source of this T cell receptor (beta chain) is a study of shared clonotypes between healthy human individuals. Study in general: Per donor, three plates held CD4 naive cells, three held CD4 memory, two held CD8 naive and one held CD8 memory.

A note on this clone: Its target is unknown.

A CD45RA-negative memory subset and a CD45RA+ naive subset were separated from the CD4+ cells. Per the germline V gene, CDR1 is SGHAT and CDR2 is FQNNGV. Trimming cost V 5 bases and J 6 bases, with 10 bases left between them. This CDR3 region has 13 residues. Across several immunoSEQ plates, the genomic DNA of each subset was split evenly. TCRdb's table, derived via immunoSEQ multiplex PCR, lists solely in-frame clones and lacks some. Among around 2.5 million clones, roughly 93% were seen once, and the ten largest hold 0.36%. Study-wide points: Sequencing depth was a factor that was expected to affect clonotype sharing among donors.

V gene TRBV11-2 combines with J gene TRBJ2-2; D is perhaps TRBD1 or TRBD2 (7 bases each). Input material: naive CD4+ T cells from PBMCs. Subset denoted: CD45RA+ positively selected. This clonotype was obtained from a man aged 18 to 29 in good health. Some clones in this sample may be carry-over from other donors' samples. The CDR3 here is CASSPGGAGELFF. As DNA, the CDR3 is TGTGCCAGCAGCCCAGGGGGGGCCGGGGAGCTGTTTTTT.